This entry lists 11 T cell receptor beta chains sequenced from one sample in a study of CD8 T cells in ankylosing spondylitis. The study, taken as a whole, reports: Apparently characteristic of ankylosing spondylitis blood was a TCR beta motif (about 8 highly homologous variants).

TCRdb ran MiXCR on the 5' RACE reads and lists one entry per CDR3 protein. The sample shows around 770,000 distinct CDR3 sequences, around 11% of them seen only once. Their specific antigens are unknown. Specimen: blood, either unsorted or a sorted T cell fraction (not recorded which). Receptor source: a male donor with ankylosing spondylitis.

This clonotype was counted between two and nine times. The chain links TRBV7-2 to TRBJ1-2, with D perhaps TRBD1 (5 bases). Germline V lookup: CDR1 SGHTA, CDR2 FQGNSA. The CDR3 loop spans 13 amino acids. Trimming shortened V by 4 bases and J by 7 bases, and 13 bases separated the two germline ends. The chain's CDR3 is CASSSEGRAGYTF. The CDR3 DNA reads TGTGCCAGCAGCTCCGAAGGCAGGGCTGGCTACACCTTC. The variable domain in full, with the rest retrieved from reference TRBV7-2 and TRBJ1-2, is GAGVSQSPSNKVTEKGKDVELRCDPISGHTALYWYRQSLGQGLEFLIYFQGNSAPDKSGLPSDRFSAERTGGSVSTLTIQRTQQEDSAVYLCASSSEGRAGYTFGSGTRLTVV.

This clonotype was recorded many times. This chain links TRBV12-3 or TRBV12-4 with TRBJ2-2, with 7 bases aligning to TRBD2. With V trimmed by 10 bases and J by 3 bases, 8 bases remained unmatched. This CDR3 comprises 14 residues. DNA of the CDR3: TGTGCCACCAAGCGGGGCGGCGACACCGGGGAGCTGTTTTTT. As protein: CATKRGGDTGELFF.

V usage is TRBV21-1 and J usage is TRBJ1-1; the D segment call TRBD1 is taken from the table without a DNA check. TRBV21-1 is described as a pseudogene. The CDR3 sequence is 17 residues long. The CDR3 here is CASSKVKGVRMNTEAFF. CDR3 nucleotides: TGTGCCAGCAGCAAAGTTAAGGGGGTACGAATGAACACTGAAGCTTTCTTT.

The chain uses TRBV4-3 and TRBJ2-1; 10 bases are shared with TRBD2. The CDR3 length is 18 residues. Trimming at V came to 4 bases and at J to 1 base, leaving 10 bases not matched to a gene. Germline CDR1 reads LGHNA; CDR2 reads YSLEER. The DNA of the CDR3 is TGCGCCAGCAGCCGTGGAATTAGCGGGGGGATTTCCTACAATGAGCAGTTCTTC. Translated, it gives CASSRGISGGISYNEQFF.

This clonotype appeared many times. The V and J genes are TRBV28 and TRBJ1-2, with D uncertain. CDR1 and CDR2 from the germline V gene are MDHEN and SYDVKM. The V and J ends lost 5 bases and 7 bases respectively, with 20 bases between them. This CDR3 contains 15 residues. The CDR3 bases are TGTGCCAGCAGTCCCCCGGACCGCCTCGGCTTTGGCTACACCTTC. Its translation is CASSPPDRLGFGYTF.

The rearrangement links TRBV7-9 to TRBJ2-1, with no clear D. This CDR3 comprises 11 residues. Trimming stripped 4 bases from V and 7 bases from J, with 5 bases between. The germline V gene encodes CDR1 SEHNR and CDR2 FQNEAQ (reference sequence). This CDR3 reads CASSSPNEQFF. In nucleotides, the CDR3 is TGTGCCAGCAGCTCCCCAAATGAGCAGTTCTTC.

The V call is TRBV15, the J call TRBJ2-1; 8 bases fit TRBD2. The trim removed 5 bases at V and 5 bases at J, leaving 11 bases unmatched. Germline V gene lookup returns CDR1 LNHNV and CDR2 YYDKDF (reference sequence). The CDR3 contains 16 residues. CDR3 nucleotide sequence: TGTGCCACCAGCGAATACAGAGCGGGAGCAGACAATGAGCAGTTCTTC. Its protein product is CATSEYRAGADNEQFF.

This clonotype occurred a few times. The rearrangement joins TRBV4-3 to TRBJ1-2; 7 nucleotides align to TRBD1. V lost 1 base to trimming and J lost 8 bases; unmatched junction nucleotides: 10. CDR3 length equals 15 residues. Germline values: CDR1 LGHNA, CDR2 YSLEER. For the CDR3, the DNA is TGCGCCAGCAGCCAAGTATTAAAAGGGGGCGTCGGCTACACCTTC. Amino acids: CASSQVLKGGVGYTF.

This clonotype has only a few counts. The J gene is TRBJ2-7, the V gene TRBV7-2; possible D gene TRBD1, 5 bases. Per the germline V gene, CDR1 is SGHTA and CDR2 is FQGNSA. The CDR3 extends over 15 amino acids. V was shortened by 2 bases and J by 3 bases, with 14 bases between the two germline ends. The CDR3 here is CASSLFGRENYEQYF. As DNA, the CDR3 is TGTGCCAGCAGCTTATTTGGCAGGGAAAACTACGAGCAGTACTTC.

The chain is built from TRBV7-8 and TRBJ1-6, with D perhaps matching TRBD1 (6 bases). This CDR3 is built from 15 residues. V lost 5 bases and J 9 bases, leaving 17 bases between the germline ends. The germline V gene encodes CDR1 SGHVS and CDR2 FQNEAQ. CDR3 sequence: CASSLTGSPSSPLHF. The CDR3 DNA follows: TGTGCCAGCAGCCTGACAGGCTCCCCCAGTTCACCCCTCCACTTT.

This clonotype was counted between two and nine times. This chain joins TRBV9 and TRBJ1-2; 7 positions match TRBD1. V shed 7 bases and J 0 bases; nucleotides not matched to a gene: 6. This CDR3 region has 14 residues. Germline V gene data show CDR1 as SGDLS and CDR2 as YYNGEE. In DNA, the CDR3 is TGTGCCAGCCACCGAGGGACAGCTAACTATGGCTACACCTTC. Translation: CASHRGTANYGYTF.